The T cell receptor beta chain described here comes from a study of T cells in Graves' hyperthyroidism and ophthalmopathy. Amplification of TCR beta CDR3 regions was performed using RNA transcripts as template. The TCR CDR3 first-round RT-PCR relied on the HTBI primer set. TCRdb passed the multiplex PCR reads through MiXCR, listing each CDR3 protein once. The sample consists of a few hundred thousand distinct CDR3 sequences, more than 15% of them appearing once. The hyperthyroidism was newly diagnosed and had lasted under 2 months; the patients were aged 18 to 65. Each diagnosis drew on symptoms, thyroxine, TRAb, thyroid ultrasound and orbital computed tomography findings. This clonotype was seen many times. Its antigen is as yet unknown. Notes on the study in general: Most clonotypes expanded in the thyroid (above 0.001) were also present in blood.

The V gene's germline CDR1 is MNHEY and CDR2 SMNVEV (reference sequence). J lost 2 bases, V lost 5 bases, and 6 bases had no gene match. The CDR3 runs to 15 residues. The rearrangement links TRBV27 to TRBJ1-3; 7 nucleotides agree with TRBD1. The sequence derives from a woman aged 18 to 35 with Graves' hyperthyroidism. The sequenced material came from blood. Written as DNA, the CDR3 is TGTGCCAGCAGTACGAACAGGGGTCCTGGAAACACCATATATTTT. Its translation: CASSTNRGPGNTIYF.